This T cell receptor beta chain is drawn from a study of CD8 T cells in ankylosing spondylitis. Whole-study results and caveats: Matched synovial fluid from ankylosing spondylitis patients was reported to be enriched for disease-linked clones.

On this clonotype: Its antigen is unknown.

TCRdb re-derived calls from the 5' RACE reads in MiXCR, one entry per CDR3 protein. In the table there are approximately 180,000 distinct CDR3 sequences, 15% to 20% of which are singletons. Trimming removed 2 bases from V and 3 bases from J, with 10 bases in between. The CDR3 length is 14 residues. The TCR originated in a male donor under 30 with ankylosing spondylitis or in good health (not recorded which). This chain joins TRBV12-3 or TRBV12-4 and TRBJ2-5, with D possibly matching TRBD2 (5 bases). What was sequenced was blood, either unsorted or a sorted T cell fraction (not recorded which). DNA for the CDR3: TGTGCCAGCAGTTTATCTGTAGCGAAAGAGACCCAGTACTTC. As protein: CASSLSVAKETQYF.